Listed here are 10 T cell receptor beta chains from one sample, sequenced in a study of CD8+ T cells in alopecia areata. After isolation, RNA underwent reverse transcription to generate cDNA as the sequencing template. Sequenced by immunoSEQ multiplex PCR; TCRdb stores in-frame clones only, minus some. The table includes approximately 59,000 clones, around half detected once. Specimen: CD8+ T cells sorted from blood, collected at week 0. These receptor sequences come from a human donor with alopecia areata.

V and J are TRBV9 and TRBJ1-2; D gene unclear. Germline-derived CDR1 and CDR2 are SGDLS and YYNGEE. The V end was cut by 2 bases, the J end by 9 bases, with 8 bases between. The CDR3 consists of 11 residues. Here the CDR3 reads CASSVTGRYTF. CDR3 nucleotide sequence: TGTGCCAGCAGCGTTACGGGTCGCTACACCTTC.

The chain couples TRBV29-1 to TRBJ1-2; D unclear. Trimming removed 1 base at V and 2 bases at J, with 17 bases between. Germline CDR1 SQVTM, CDR2 ANQGSEA. The length of the CDR3 is 16 residues. CDR3 coding DNA: TGCAGCGTTGAAGGACGGTGGCAGCTAGACAACTATGGCTACACCTTC. This sequence encodes CSVEGRWQLDNYGYTF.

V gene TRBV4-3 combines with J gene TRBJ2-7; 9 nucleotides line up with TRBD1. This CDR3 region has 15 residues. V lost 1 base and J lost 1; bases outside the gene matches: 2. Germline values: CDR1 LGHNA, CDR2 YSLEER. CDR3 protein: CASSQGTGESYEQYF. The CDR3 region has the DNA TGCGCCAGCAGCCAAGGGACAGGGGAGTCCTACGAGCAGTACTTC.

V usage is TRBV2 and J usage is TRBJ2-7, with 9 bases aligning to TRBD2. Germline-derived CDR1 and CDR2 are SNHLY and FYNNEI. The CDR3 spans 16 residues. Unmatched junction bases numbered 8, after V lost 5 bases and J lost 0 bases. CDR3 DNA sequence: TGTGCCAGCAGTTGGGCTAGCGGGGCTAGCTCCTACGAGCAGTACTTC. It yields the protein CASSWASGASSYEQYF.

V gene TRBV29-1 combines with J gene TRBJ1-2; a weak D match, TRBD1 (6 bases). CDR3 length: 11 residues. Trimming removed 2 bases from V and 13 bases from J, with 14 bases in between. Germline V gene data show CDR1 as SQVTM and CDR2 as ANQGSEA. The CDR3 reads CSVELSGDGTF. In DNA, the CDR3 is TGCAGCGTTGAACTTTCAGGGGATGGCACCTTC. Based on the CDR3 plus reference TRBV29-1 and TRBJ1-2, the full variable domain is SAVISQKPSRDICQRGTSLTIQCQVDSQVTMMFWYRQQPGQSLTLIATANQGSEATYESGFVIDKFPISRPNLTFSTLTVSNMSPEDSSIYLCSVELSGDGTFGSGTRLTVV.

The V call is TRBV29-1, the J call TRBJ1-2, with D unresolved. The CDR3 length is 13 residues. With 4 bases removed from V and 0 bases from J, the gap between germline ends came to 9 bases. Germline CDR1 reads SQVTM; CDR2 reads ANQGSEA. The CDR3 sequence is CSVVTVSNYGYTF. The CDR3 DNA follows: TGCAGCGTTGTAACAGTCTCTAACTATGGCTACACCTTC.

The rearrangement joins TRBV29-1 to TRBJ2-3; no definite D call. CDR1 and CDR2 from the germline V gene are SQVTM and ANQGSEA. The CDR3 is 11 residues long. V dropped 7 bases and J dropped 4 bases, with 9 bases sitting between them. CDR3: CSAPSADTQYF. CDR3 DNA: TGCAGCGCCCCGTCGGCAGATACGCAGTATTTT.

This chain uses TRBV6-5 with TRBJ2-5; D is uncertain. Germline-derived CDR1 and CDR2 are MNHEY and SVGAGI. CDR3 length equals 14 residues. The V gene lost 0 bases and the J gene lost 5 bases, with 10 bases spanning the gap. The CDR3 here is CASSYSGPGETQYF. As DNA, the CDR3 is TGTGCCAGCAGTTACTCGGGCCCCGGCGAGACCCAGTACTTC.

This chain uses TRBV25-1 with TRBJ2-1; the D is unclear. CDR1 MGHDK and CDR2 SYGVNS come from the germline V gene. V lost 3 bases and J 5 bases, leaving 11 bases between the germline ends. The CDR3 totals 14 residues. DNA of the CDR3: TGTGCCAGCAGTGATTTAACGGATGACAATGAGCAGTTCTTC. Protein product: CASSDLTDDNEQFF.

V usage is TRBV4-1 and J usage is TRBJ1-1; maybe TRBD1 (5 bases). Looked up from germline, CDR1 is MGHRA and CDR2 is YSYEKL. This CDR3 spans 16 amino acids. V lost 1 base and J lost 5, with 17 bases in between. The CDR3 coding sequence is TGCGCCAGCAGCCAAGTGAGTCTAAGAGGGGAGACTGAAGCTTTCTTT. It yields the protein CASSQVSLRGETEAFF.